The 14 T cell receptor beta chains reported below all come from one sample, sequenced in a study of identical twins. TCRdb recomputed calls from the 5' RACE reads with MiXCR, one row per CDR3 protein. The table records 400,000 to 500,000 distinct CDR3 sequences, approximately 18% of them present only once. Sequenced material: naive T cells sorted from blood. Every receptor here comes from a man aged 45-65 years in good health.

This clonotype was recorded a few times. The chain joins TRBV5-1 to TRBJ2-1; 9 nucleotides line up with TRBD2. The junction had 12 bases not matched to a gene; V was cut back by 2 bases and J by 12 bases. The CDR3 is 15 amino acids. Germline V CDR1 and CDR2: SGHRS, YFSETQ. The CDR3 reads CASSFSGLAGFVQFF. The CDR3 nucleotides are TGCGCCAGCAGCTTCTCGGGACTAGCTGGTTTTGTGCAGTTCTTC.

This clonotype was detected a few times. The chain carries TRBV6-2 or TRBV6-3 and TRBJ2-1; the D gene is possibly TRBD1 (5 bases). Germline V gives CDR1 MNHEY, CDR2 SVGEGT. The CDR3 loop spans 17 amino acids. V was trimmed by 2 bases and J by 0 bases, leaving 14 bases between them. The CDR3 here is CASSYPPGRVSYNEQFF. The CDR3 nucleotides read TGTGCCAGCAGTTACCCCCCTGGCAGGGTCTCCTACAATGAGCAGTTCTTC.

The CDR3 region is CASSSGQAETQYF. CDR3 bases: TGTGCCAGCAGCTCGGGACAAGCAGAGACCCAGTACTTC. This chain links TRBV7-6 with TRBJ2-5; a weak D match, TRBD1 (6 bases). The CDR3 covers 13 residues. Looked up from germline, CDR1 is SGHVS and CDR2 is FNYEAQ. Trimming shortened V by 4 bases and J by 4 bases, and 10 bases separated the two germline ends.

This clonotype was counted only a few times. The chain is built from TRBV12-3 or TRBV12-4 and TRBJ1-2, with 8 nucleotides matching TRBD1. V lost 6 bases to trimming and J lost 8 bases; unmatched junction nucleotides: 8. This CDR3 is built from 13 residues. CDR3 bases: TGTGCCAGCAGCTACGGACAGGGAGGGGGCTACACCTTC. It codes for CASSYGQGGGYTF.

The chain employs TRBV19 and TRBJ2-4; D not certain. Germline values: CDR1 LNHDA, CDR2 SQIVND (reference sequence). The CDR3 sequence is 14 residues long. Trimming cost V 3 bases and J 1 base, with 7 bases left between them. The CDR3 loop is CASSMNNAKNIQYF. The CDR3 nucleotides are TGTGCCAGTAGTATGAACAACGCCAAAAACATTCAGTACTTC.

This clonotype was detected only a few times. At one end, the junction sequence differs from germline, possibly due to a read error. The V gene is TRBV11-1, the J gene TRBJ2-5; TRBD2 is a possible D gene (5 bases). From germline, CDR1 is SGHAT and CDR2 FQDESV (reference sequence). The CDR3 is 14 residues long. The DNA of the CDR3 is TGTGCCAGCAGCCTAGCCCCCGGCCAAGAGACCCAGTACTTC. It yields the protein CASSLAPGQETQYF.

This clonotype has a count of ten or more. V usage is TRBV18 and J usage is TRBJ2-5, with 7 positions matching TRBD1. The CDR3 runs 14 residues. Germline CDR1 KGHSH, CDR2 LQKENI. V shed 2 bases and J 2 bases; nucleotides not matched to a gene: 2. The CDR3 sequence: CASSPGQVQETQYF. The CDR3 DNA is TGTGCCAGCTCACCAGGACAGGTTCAAGAGACCCAGTACTTC.

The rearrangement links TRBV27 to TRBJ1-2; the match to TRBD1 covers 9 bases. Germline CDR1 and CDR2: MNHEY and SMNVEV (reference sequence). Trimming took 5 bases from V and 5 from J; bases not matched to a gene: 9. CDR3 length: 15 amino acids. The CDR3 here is CASSAVTGGLYGYTF. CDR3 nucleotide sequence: TGTGCCAGCAGTGCAGTTACAGGGGGCCTTTATGGCTACACCTTC.

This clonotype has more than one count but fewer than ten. The CDR3 is CASSLAGSTGELFF. CDR3 nucleotide sequence: TGTGCCAGCAGTTTAGCAGGGAGCACCGGGGAGCTGTTTTTT. The chain employs TRBV12-3 or TRBV12-4 and TRBJ2-2; D is perhaps TRBD2 (5 bases). CDR3 length: 14 residues. V lost 0 bases, J lost 4 bases, and 6 bases lay in between.

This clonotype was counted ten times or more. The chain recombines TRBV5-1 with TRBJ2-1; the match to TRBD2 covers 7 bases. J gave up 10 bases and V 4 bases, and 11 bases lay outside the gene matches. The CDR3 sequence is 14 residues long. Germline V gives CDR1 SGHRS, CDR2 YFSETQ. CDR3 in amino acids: CASSPLMREREQFF. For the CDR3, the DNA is TGCGCCAGCAGCCCGCTTATGCGGGAGAGGGAGCAGTTCTTC.

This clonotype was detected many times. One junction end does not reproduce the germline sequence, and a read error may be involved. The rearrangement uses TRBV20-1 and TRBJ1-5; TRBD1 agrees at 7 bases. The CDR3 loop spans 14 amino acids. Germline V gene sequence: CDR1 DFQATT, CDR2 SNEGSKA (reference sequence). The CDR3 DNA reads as TGCAGTGCTGGAGACAGGGTTCCCAATCAGCCCCAGCATTTT. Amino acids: CSAGDRVPNQPQHF.

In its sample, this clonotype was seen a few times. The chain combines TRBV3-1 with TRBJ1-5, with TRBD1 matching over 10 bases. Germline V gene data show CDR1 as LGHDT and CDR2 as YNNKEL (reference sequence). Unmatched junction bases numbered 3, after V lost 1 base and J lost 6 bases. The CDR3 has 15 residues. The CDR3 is CASSQGQGAGQPQHF. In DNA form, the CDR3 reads TGTGCCAGCAGCCAAGGACAGGGGGCAGGTCAGCCCCAGCATTTT. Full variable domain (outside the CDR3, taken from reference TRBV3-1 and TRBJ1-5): DTAVSQTPKYLVTQMGNDKSIKCEQNLGHDTMYWYKQDSKKFLKIMFSYNNKELIINETVPNRFSPKSPDKAHLNLHINSLELGDSAVYFCASSQGQGAGQPQHFGDGTRLSIL.

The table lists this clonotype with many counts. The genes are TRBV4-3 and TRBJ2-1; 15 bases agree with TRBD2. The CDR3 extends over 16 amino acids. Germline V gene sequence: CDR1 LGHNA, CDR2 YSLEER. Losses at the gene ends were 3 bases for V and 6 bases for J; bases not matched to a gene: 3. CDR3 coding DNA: TGCGCCAGCAGCCAGGGACTAGCGGGAGGAGTCAATGAGCAGTTCTTC. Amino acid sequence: CASSQGLAGGVNEQFF.

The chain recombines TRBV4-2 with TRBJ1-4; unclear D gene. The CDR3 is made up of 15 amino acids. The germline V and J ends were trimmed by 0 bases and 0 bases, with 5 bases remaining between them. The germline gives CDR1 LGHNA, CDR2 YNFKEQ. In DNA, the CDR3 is TGTGCCAGCAGCCAAGAAACAACAACTAATGAAAAACTGTTTTTT. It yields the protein CASSQETTTNEKLFF.